This T cell receptor (beta chain) was recorded in a study of response to subunit inactivated influenza vaccine. Study findings and constraints: The authors proposed limited new T cell recruitment per seasonal influenza vaccination.

This clonotype was counted only a few times. Its antigen remains unknown. The V gene end was trimmed by 6 bases and the J gene end by 0 bases; junction bases not matched to a gene: 3. Germline loops: CDR1 MNHEY, CDR2 SMNVEV (reference sequence). The CDR3 is 15 amino acids. From the RT-PCR reads, TCRdb called clonotypes with MiXCR, one entry per CDR3 protein. Counted here are 450,000 to 600,000 distinct CDR3 sequences, less than 10% occurring once; the ten biggest clones make up roughly 13%. The sample was PBMCs from blood, taken 23 months after vaccination. The source is a man aged 50-75 years who received an inactivated influenza vaccine. This chain uses TRBV27 with TRBJ2-2; 8 bases fit TRBD1. Here the CDR3 reads CASRGQVANTGELFF. The CDR3 nucleotides are TGTGCCAGCAGGGGACAGGTGGCGAACACCGGGGAGCTGTTTTTT.